This T cell receptor (beta chain) was observed in a study of CD8 T cells in Susac syndrome. The overall study: There were Susac syndrome patients who were therapy-naive at blood draw, others on corticosteroids, and others on intravenous immunoglobulin alone. General study results and limits: Clonal expansion involving Susac CD8+ cells peaked in TEMRA cells and active patients.

RNA was extracted with the RNeasy kit, and a quantity of roughly 0.5 to 1 ug was reverse transcribed using random hexamers. An immunoSEQ multiplex PCR amplified TCR beta CDR3 over 54 Vbeta and 13 Jbeta. In TCRdb, the immunoSEQ multiplex PCR reads were re-called with MiXCR into one record per CDR3 protein. The repertoire has over 70,000 distinct CDR3 sequences, about 96% of them found once; the top ten carry approximately 0.57%. This clonotype was observed a single time. What it binds is not known. Germline values: CDR1 MDHEN, CDR2 SYDVKM. The CDR3 extends over 17 amino acids. V was clipped by 6 bases and J by 0 bases, with 21 bases between them.

The chain employs TRBV28 and TRBJ2-7, with D maybe TRBD2 (6 bases). The sequenced sample was CD8+ T cells from PBMCs. This TCR was recovered from a human donor with Susac syndrome. CDR3 sequence (DNA): TGTGCCAGCAGGGAGGGCGTCGGATGGCTAAGCTCCTACGAGCAGTACTTC. Its protein product is CASREGVGWLSSYEQYF.